Shown below are 19 T cell receptor beta chains from a single sample sequenced in a study of beta chain features in type 1 diabetes. Reverse transcribing all isolated RNA meant expressed TCRB transcripts were sequenced. Method: immunoSEQ multiplex PCR; TCRdb's copy keeps in-frame clones and lacks some. The data show over 500,000 clones, 15% to 18% seen once. The sample consisted of naive CD4+ T cells from blood. The origin of the receptors is a man between 18 and 35 years old in good health.

As for this clone: One base away lies a much larger clone, so this may be a sequencing read error. This chain connects TRBV7-8 to TRBJ2-6; D remains unclear. V was clipped by 3 bases and J by 1 base, with 4 bases between them. Germline CDR1 reads SGHVS; CDR2 reads FQNEAQ. The CDR3 has 14 amino acids. The CDR3, as DNA: TGTGCCAGCAGCTTCCATTCTGGGGCCAACGTCCTGACTTTC. This gives the protein CASSFHSGANVLTF.

The table lists this clone with a few counts. The V gene is TRBV15, the J gene TRBJ2-3; TRBD1 is a possible D gene (5 bases). The CDR3 covers 15 residues. Germline CDR1 LNHNV, CDR2 YYDKDF (reference sequence). V dropped 1 base and J dropped 3 bases, with 11 bases sitting between them. The CDR3 DNA follows: TGTGCCACCAGCAGAGCTCAGGGATGGACAGATACGCAGTATTTT. Translating it yields CATSRAQGWTDTQYF.

This clone was detected only a few times. The rearrangement joins TRBV19 to TRBJ2-7; weak D call: TRBD1 (5 bases). Trimming took 5 bases from V and 2 from J, leaving 13 bases between them. The length of the CDR3 is 14 residues. The V gene's germline CDR1 is LNHDA and CDR2 SQIVND (reference sequence). CDR3 sequence (DNA): TGTGCCAGTAGTCCTATAACAGGACCCTACGAGCAGTACTTC. This gives the protein CASSPITGPYEQYF.

This clone occurred a few times. V usage is TRBV25-1 and J usage is TRBJ2-2, with 8 bases fitting TRBD2. Unmatched junction bases numbered 5, after V lost 5 bases and J lost 6 bases. CDR1 and CDR2 (germline): MGHDK, SYGVNS. The CDR3 extends over 14 amino acids. The CDR3 region has the DNA TGTGCCAGCAGTAAGGCGGGGGGCCCCGGGGAGCTGTTTTTT. Its protein product is CASSKAGGPGELFF.

The rearrangement uses TRBV9 and TRBJ2-7; 8 bases align to TRBD1. The CDR3 sequence is 14 residues long. With 1 base clipped from V and 1 base from J, the junction kept 1 base outside the gene matches. Germline-derived CDR1 and CDR2 are SGDLS and YYNGEE. For the CDR3, the DNA is TGTGCCAGCAGCGTACAGGGGGCTTCCTACGAGCAGTACTTC. Its translation: CASSVQGASYEQYF.

The chain couples TRBV7-2 to TRBJ2-7; 11 bases align to TRBD2. In germline, CDR1 is SGHTA, CDR2 FQGNSA. CDR3 length: 15 residues. J was trimmed by 3 bases and V by 3 bases; bases with no gene match: 4. CDR3 coding DNA: TGTGCCAGCAGCTTCTCTAGCGGGGGGAACTACGAGCAGTACTTC. Encoded protein: CASSFSSGGNYEQYF.

As for this clone: The germline gene is not matched at one end of the junction; a read error may be the cause. V usage is TRBV15 and J usage is TRBJ1-2, with a possible D match to TRBD1 (6 bases). The CDR3 sequence is 12 residues long. From germline, CDR1 is LNHNV and CDR2 YYDKDF (reference sequence). In DNA form, the CDR3 reads TGTGCCACCAGCTTCGGAGGAGGGGACACGGAATTC. This gives the protein CATSFGGGDTEF.

Points on this clone: Other nucleotide sequences from this sample produce the same CDR3. The chain is built from TRBV5-4 and TRBJ2-7; 7 bases fit TRBD2. Germline loops: CDR1 SGHNT, CDR2 YYREEE (reference sequence). The length of the CDR3 is 14 residues. V lost 0 bases to trimming and J lost 2 bases; unmatched junction nucleotides: 2. The CDR3 region has the DNA TGTGCCAGCAGCTTGGCGGGGGGTACCTACGAGCAGTACTTC. Its protein product is CASSLAGGTYEQYF.

This clone appeared a few times. Other DNA sequences in this specimen translate into the identical CDR3. The rearrangement uses TRBV27 and TRBJ1-1, with D possibly TRBD1 on 5 matching bases. In germline, CDR1 is MNHEY, CDR2 SMNVEV (reference sequence). The CDR3 is 14 amino acids. V was cut by 3 bases and J by 0 bases, with 8 bases left in between. The CDR3 loop is CASSFGGMNTEAFF. CDR3 bases: TGTGCCAGCAGTTTTGGGGGGATGAACACTGAAGCTTTCTTT.

This clone was counted a few times. The chain carries TRBV29-1 and TRBJ1-5; TRBD1 agrees at 9 bases. Germline CDR1 reads SQVTM; CDR2 reads ANQGSEA. The CDR3 is made up of 16 amino acids. With V trimmed by 4 bases and J by 4 bases, 11 bases remained unmatched. This chain's CDR3 is CSVASGGDRGNQPQHF. CDR3 in DNA: TGCAGCGTTGCCTCCGGTGGTGACAGGGGGAATCAGCCCCAGCATTTT.

The chain uses TRBV30 and TRBJ1-5; D may be TRBD1 (5 bases). This CDR3 contains 13 residues. CDR1 is GTSNPN, CDR2 SVGIG, per germline (reference sequence). The V end lost 4 bases, the J end lost 1 base, and 8 bases lay between the germline ends. The CDR3 here is CAWNQGSNQPQHF. The CDR3 nucleotides are TGTGCCTGGAACCAGGGAAGCAATCAGCCCCAGCATTTT.

A few counts support this clone. The chain combines TRBV9 with TRBJ1-5; tentatively, D is TRBD1 (5 bases). Germline loops: CDR1 SGDLS, CDR2 YYNGEE. V was pared by 4 bases and J by 5 bases, with 16 bases between. CDR3 size: 15 residues. CDR3 region: CASSRGGLRDQPQHF. The CDR3 coding sequence is TGTGCCAGCAGCAGGGGAGGGTTAAGGGATCAGCCCCAGCATTTT.

The chain uses TRBV27 and TRBJ2-1; TRBD2 matches at 10 bases. The length of the CDR3 is 18 residues. The germline V gene has CDR1 MNHEY and CDR2 SMNVEV (reference sequence). With 7 bases clipped from V and 4 bases from J, the junction kept 16 bases outside the gene matches. The CDR3 DNA sequence: TGTGCCAGCACCCGTGGGCTAGCGGGAGCCCCACGGTACAATGAGCAGTTCTTC. Its translation is CASTRGLAGAPRYNEQFF.

This clone has more than one count but fewer than ten. This chain links TRBV15 with TRBJ2-2; D perhaps matches TRBD1 (7 bases). This CDR3 contains 16 residues. Germline assignment: CDR1 LNHNV and CDR2 YYDKDF (reference sequence). The V and J ends lost 3 bases and 0 bases respectively, with 11 bases between them. This CDR3 reads CATSRAGGPNTGELFF. The CDR3 DNA reads TGTGCCACCAGCAGGGCAGGGGGGCCGAACACCGGGGAGCTGTTTTTT.

This clone was observed a handful of times. This rearrangement joins TRBV7-2 to TRBJ2-3; 10 bases fit TRBD1. This CDR3 comprises 17 residues. Germline assignment: CDR1 SGHTA and CDR2 FQGNSA. The V segment lost 4 bases and the J segment 2 bases; nucleotides outside the gene matches: 9. The CDR3 region is CASSSSGQGLYTDTQYF. The CDR3 DNA sequence: TGTGCCAGCAGCTCCTCGGGACAGGGGCTTTACACAGATACGCAGTATTTT.

The rearrangement links TRBV4-3 to TRBJ1-1; perhaps TRBD1 as D (5 bases). Between the trimmed V and J ends, which lost 0 bases and 4 bases, there was a span of 12 bases. CDR1 is LGHNA and CDR2 is YSLEER in the germline V gene. The CDR3 runs 15 residues. The CDR3 is CASSQDRRRGTEAFF. The DNA for the CDR3 is TGCGCCAGCAGCCAAGATCGGAGGAGGGGCACTGAAGCTTTCTTT.

The J gene is TRBJ1-1, the V gene TRBV20-1; maybe TRBD1 (6 bases). Germline lookup yields CDR1 DFQATT and CDR2 SNEGSKA (reference sequence). The CDR3 loop spans 11 amino acids. As DNA, the CDR3 is TGCAGCGGCAGGGGGAACACTGAAGCTTTCTTT. Amino acid sequence: CSGRGNTEAFF.

This clone was recorded a few times. This chain connects TRBV15 to TRBJ2-7, with a possible D match to TRBD1 (6 bases). V gave up 5 bases and J gave up 4 bases, with 12 bases separating them. The length of the CDR3 is 13 residues. CDR1 and CDR2 from the germline V gene are LNHNV and YYDKDF (reference sequence). CDR3 bases: TGTGCCACCAGCCTGGGGACAAGTTACGAGCAGTACTTC. Protein product: CATSLGTSYEQYF.

This clone was detected only a few times. The chain has TRBV20-1 and TRBJ1-1; D unclear. CDR3 size: 11 residues. CDR1 and CDR2 from the germline V gene are DFQATT and SNEGSKA (reference sequence). V lost 4 bases and J lost 1, with 4 bases in between. In DNA form, the CDR3 reads TGCAGTGCTAAGTGGAACACTGAAGCTTTCTTT. It yields the protein CSAKWNTEAFF.